Detailed here is one T cell receptor beta chain. Its cognate antigen is unknown. Germline-derived CDR1 and CDR2 are MGHRA and YSYEKL. This CDR3 is 14 amino acids long. The V gene lost 0 bases and the J gene lost 4 bases, with 6 bases spanning the gap. These data are taken from a study of shared clonotypes between healthy human individuals. Study-wide results and limits: The diversity represented, both genetic and in exposure history, was limited by few donors.

The team ran DNA from unsorted PBMCs on ten immunoSEQ deep assay plates for sequencing. Original analysis: ImmunoSEQ yielded junction-only sequences lacking quality scores, so filtering differed. Using immunoSEQ multiplex PCR, the repertoire was profiled, and TCRdb retains in-frame clones only, with some absent. That table gives V, J and clone size, and the DNA gave D and trimming. The sample has about 490,000 clones, roughly 80% seen once. The TCR was taken from a woman aged 40 to 55 in good health. Some clones in this sample may be carry-over from other donors' samples. The V gene is TRBV4-1, the J gene TRBJ2-2; no clear D gene. The source material was PBMCs. CDR3 sequence: CASSQDPRTGELFF. DNA for the CDR3: TGCGCCAGCAGCCAAGATCCGCGCACCGGGGAGCTGTTTTTT.